The rows below give T cell receptor beta chains drawn from one sample of a study of blood T cell repertoires in COVID-19. Data came from immunoSEQ multiplex PCR; TCRdb stores just in-frame clones and leaves some out. The data show under 50,000 clones, with 85% to 95% seen just once and around 1% held by the top ten. Sequencing input: peripheral blood. The receptors come from a man in his sixties with COVID-19, enrolled during active disease. Both conserved end residues are part of each CDR3. D genes are given only for firm matches. Rows give clone size only sometimes, using once, few, many, or a class for an expanded clone.

v_gene	d_gene	j_gene	abundance	CDR3nt	CDR3aa
TRBV7-2	NA	TRBJ1-1	NA	TGTGCCAGCAGCATGACAGCCTGGAACACTGAAGCTTTCTTT	CASSMTAWNTEAFF
TRBV28	NA	TRBJ1-2	NA	TGTGCCAGCAGTTTATCACATGACTATGGCTACACCTTC	CASSLSHDYGYTF
TRBV7-9	NA	TRBJ1-1	NA	TGTGCCAGCAGCTTAGCAAACAGGGACACTGAAGCTTTCTTT	CASSLANRDTEAFF
TRBV19	NA	TRBJ2-2	NA	TGTGCCAGTAAAGAAGCGGGCTCACCCACCGGGGAGCTGTTTTTT	CASKEAGSPTGELFF
TRBV6-5	NA	TRBJ2-7	NA	TGTGCCAGCAGTCGTTCCTACGAGCAGTACTTC	CASSRSYEQYF
TRBV19	NA	TRBJ1-6	NA	TGTGCCAGTAGTATAGGGCAAACCTATTCACCCCTCCACTTT	CASSIGQTYSPLHF
TRBV27	TRBD1	TRBJ1-6	NA	TGTGCCAGCAGTTTAAGACAGGGTAATTCACCCCTCCACTTT	CASSLRQGNSPLHF
TRBV27	TRBD2	TRBJ2-2	once	TGTGCCAGCAGAGCGGGAGTCAACACCGGGGAGCTGTTTTTT	CASRAGVNTGELFF
TRBV3-1/TRBV3-2	TRBD1	TRBJ2-7	NA	TGTGCCAGCAGCCAAACAGGGGGATACGAGCAGTACTTC	CASSQTGGYEQYF
TRBV30	NA	TRBJ2-3	NA	TGTGCCTGGAGTGCAGGGTCCACAGATACGCAGTATTTT	CAWSAGSTDTQYF
TRBV2	TRBD1	TRBJ1-5	NA	TGTGCCAGCAGTTACGACAGGGGTGAGAATCAGAATTTT	CASSYDRGENQNF
TRBV28	NA	TRBJ1-2	once	TGTGCCAGCAGTTTAGAAAAGAACAGGGGCTACACCTTC	CASSLEKNRGYTF
TRBV10-3	NA	TRBJ1-2	NA	TGTGCCATCAGGGTGGCGGGACTACGCGGCTACACCTTC	CAIRVAGLRGYTF
TRBV12-2	NA	TRBJ1-4	NA	TGTGCAAGTCGCTTGGCCTATGGGGCGCTCGAAAAACTGTTTTTT	CASRLAYGALEKLFF
TRBV19	NA	TRBJ1-2	NA	TGTGCCAGTATGACCTCAGGGAACGGCTACACCTTC	CASMTSGNGYTF
TRBV24-1	TRBD2	TRBJ2-5	NA	TGTGCCACCAGTGAGCCTCATGACAGCGGGAGAGAGACCCAGTACTTC	CATSEPHDSGRETQYF
TRBV2	TRBD1	TRBJ2-7	NA	TGTGCCAGCAGCCCGGACAGGGGCTACGAGCAGTACTTC	CASSPDRGYEQYF
TRBV27	TRBD2	TRBJ2-2	NA	TGTGCCAGCAGGCCCGGGGGGGCCGGGGAGCTGTTTTTT	CASRPGGAGELFF
TRBV5-1	NA	TRBJ2-3	once	TGCGCCAGCAGCTTGGATGGGGCCTTATCGAGAGATACGCAGTATTTT	CASSLDGALSRDTQYF
TRBV2	NA	TRBJ1-5	NA	TGTGCCAGCAGCGCACGATGGGGCAGCAATCAGCCCCAGCATTTT	CASSARWGSNQPQHF
TRBV29-1	TRBD1	TRBJ1-1	NA	TGCAGCGTGGGACAGGGGACCTACACTGAAGCTTTCTTT	CSVGQGTYTEAFF
TRBV18	NA	TRBJ1-5	once	TGTGCCAGCTCACCGACGGGGCCGGGGGGCAATCAGCCCCAGCATTTT	CASSPTGPGGNQPQHF
TRBV7-8	NA	TRBJ2-2	NA	TGTGCCAGCAGCTTAGCGACAACAGACACCGGGGAGCTGTTTTTT	CASSLATTDTGELFF
TRBV27	TRBD2	TRBJ2-7	NA	TGTGCCAGCAGTTTCCAGGCGGGAGGATACTACGAGCAGTACTTC	CASSFQAGGYYEQYF
TRBV7-2	TRBD1	TRBJ1-2	NA	TGTGCCAGCAGCCCCGGACAGGGGACGTACTATGGCTACACCTTC	CASSPGQGTYYGYTF
TRBV18	NA	TRBJ1-2	NA	TGTGCCAGCTCACCTGGCCAAGTCAGGGTGAATGGCTACACCTTC	CASSPGQVRVNGYTF
TRBV15	TRBD1	TRBJ2-7	NA	TGTGCCACCAGCTGGGGACAGGGCTCCTACGAGCAGTACTTC	CATSWGQGSYEQYF
TRBV6-6	NA	TRBJ1-1	NA	TGTGCCAGCAGTGTACCCAAGACAGGTTCGAACACTGAAGCTTTCTTT	CASSVPKTGSNTEAFF
TRBV28	TRBD1	TRBJ1-6	NA	TGTGCCAGCAGTTTAGAAGGGGGCAGGAATTCACCCCTCCACTTT	CASSLEGGRNSPLHF
TRBV7-7	TRBD2	TRBJ2-2	NA	TGTGCTAGCAGCCGACTAGCGAGGGCCACCGGGGAGCTGTTTTTT	CASSRLARATGELFF
TRBV6-4	TRBD1	TRBJ1-2	NA	TGTGCCAGCAGACCCGGGACAGGGGGCTGGACGAGTTATGGCTACACCTTC	CASRPGTGGWTSYGYTF
TRBV4-2	TRBD1	TRBJ1-1	NA	TGTGCCAGCAGCCAAGAATTCAGACAGGGGGCCACTGAAGCTTTCTTT	CASSQEFRQGATEAFF
TRBV4-1	NA	TRBJ2-2	NA	TGCGCCAGCAGCCAAGAGCATGACTCCCTCGCGAACACCGGGGAGCTGTTTTTT	CASSQEHDSLANTGELFF
TRBV7-9	TRBD1	TRBJ1-5	NA	TGTGCCAGCAGCGCTCAGGGGGATAGCAATCAGCCCCAGCATTTT	CASSAQGDSNQPQHF
TRBV2	TRBD2	TRBJ2-3	NA	TGTGCCAGCAGTGCCCTCGGGAGCGGGGGGGCGTCTACGCAGTATTTT	CASSALGSGGASTQYF
TRBV6-6	NA	TRBJ2-3	NA	TGTGCCAGCAGTTACTCGGGGGGTGGGACAGATACGCAGTATTTT	CASSYSGGGTDTQYF
TRBV5-5	NA	TRBJ1-2	NA	TGTGCCAGCAGCTCGGACCTTCCGGAGGCCTATGGCTACACCTTC	CASSSDLPEAYGYTF
TRBV27	NA	TRBJ2-1	NA	TGTGCCAGCAGTACTCTGGGGGCGTCGGGGAATGAGCAGTTCTTC	CASSTLGASGNEQFF
TRBV3-1/TRBV3-2	TRBD1	TRBJ1-1	NA	TGTGCCAGCAGCCGACAGGGTGGGGACACTGAAGCTTTCTTT	CASSRQGGDTEAFF
TRBV14	NA	TRBJ1-1	NA	TGTGCCAGCAGCCAAGAGACCCTGCCCCGGGGCACTGAAGCTTTCTTT	CASSQETLPRGTEAFF
TRBV7-2	NA	TRBJ1-2	once	TGTGCCAGCAGCTTAGTCCCGGCGGCGGGCTATGGCTACACCTTC	CASSLVPAAGYGYTF
TRBV28	NA	TRBJ1-2	NA	TGTGCCAGCAGTTTATCTCTCGGGGATGGCTACACCTTC	CASSLSLGDGYTF
TRBV7-3	TRBD1	TRBJ2-5	NA	TGTGCCAGCAGCCCCACAGGGGTCCAAGAGACCCAGTACTTC	CASSPTGVQETQYF
TRBV27	NA	TRBJ1-2	NA	TGTGCCAGCAGTTTAAGCGTTAACTATGGCTACACCTTC	CASSLSVNYGYTF
TRBV5-1	NA	TRBJ1-3	NA	TGCGCCAGCGGGCCAGGGTTGACCTCTGGAAACACCATATATTTT	CASGPGLTSGNTIYF
TRBV7-9	NA	TRBJ2-5	NA	TGTGCCAGCAGCGCAAACCTAGCGATATGGAAAGAGACCCAGTACTTC	CASSANLAIWKETQYF
TRBV6-5	TRBD2	TRBJ2-1	NA	TGTGCCAGCAGACTAGCGGGGACCCACAATGAGCAGTTCTTC	CASRLAGTHNEQFF
TRBV28	NA	TRBJ1-4	NA	TGTGCCAGCAGTTTATATATTGAAAAACTGTTTTTT	CASSLYIEKLFF
TRBV5-1	TRBD1	TRBJ2-6	NA	TGCGCCAGCAGCTGGGGACAGGGTCTTGAGGCCAACGTCCTGACTTTC	CASSWGQGLEANVLTF
TRBV28	TRBD1	TRBJ2-2	medium-sized	TGTGCCAGCAGTTGGACCGGGACAGGGCAATCCGGGGAGCTGTTTTTT	CASSWTGTGQSGELFF
TRBV5-1	NA	TRBJ2-5	NA	TGCGCCAGCAGCTTGGCTAGCGAGCAACAAGAGACCCAGTACTTC	CASSLASEQQETQYF
TRBV6-6	TRBD2	TRBJ2-2	NA	TGTGCCAGCAGACTACGGGGGGGATCAAACACCGGGGAGCTGTTTTTT	CASRLRGGSNTGELFF
TRBV7-3	TRBD2	TRBJ2-1	NA	TGTGCCAGCAGCTTATTCGGTCCTTCTAGCGGGGGGGCCTGGGATGAGCAGTTCTTC	CASSLFGPSSGGAWDEQFF
TRBV28	TRBD2	TRBJ2-5	NA	TGTGCCAGCAGTCCAGGGACTACAAAACCAGAGACCCAGTACTTC	CASSPGTTKPETQYF
TRBV7-8	TRBD1	TRBJ2-7	NA	TGTGCCAGCAGCCCAGGGGGCTACGAGCAGTACTTC	CASSPGGYEQYF